Included here is one T cell receptor beta chain sequence, with context. What it binds is unknown. It was with a sample-barcoded 5' primer and a J-beta primer mix that a second PCR of roughly 6 to 11 cycles was run. Per-sample output comprised a minimum of 2.5 million paired-end reads containing CDR3. TCRdb redid the calling of the 5' RACE reads with MiXCR, one entry per CDR3 protein. Altogether over 1,200,000 distinct CDR3 sequences are present, almost 60% being singletons, with the ten largest covering roughly 6.3%. This sample was included in a study of blood T cells in healthy people across ages. Study background: The capture of about one barcoded beta molecule per two T cells was achieved by template switching. General study results and limits: Age brought a roughly linear fall in TCR beta diversity measured per million T cells.

Germline V gene data show CDR1 as SEHNR and CDR2 as FQNEAQ (reference sequence). The CDR3 runs 17 residues. V was shortened by 7 bases and J by 3 bases, with 25 bases between the two germline ends. The source material was blood. This sequence joins TRBV7-9 and TRBJ2-7; D might be TRBD1 (5 bases). The clonotype originates from a man aged 18 to 29 in good health. CDR3: CASTLDSKGPQGYEQYF. The DNA of the CDR3 is TGTGCCAGCACCCTTGATAGCAAGGGGCCCCAGGGCTACGAGCAGTACTTC.